The 2 T cell receptor beta chains below all came from one sample that was sequenced in a study of T cells in Graves' hyperthyroidism and ophthalmopathy. RNA transcripts served as the template for amplifying TCR beta CDR3 regions. An initial round of RT-PCR targeting the TCR CDR3 relied on the HTBI primer set. TCRdb analysed the multiplex PCR reads with MiXCR anew, one entry per CDR3 protein. Of a few hundred thousand distinct CDR3 sequences listed, under 25% are singletons. The source material was blood. The receptors derive from an older woman with Graves' ophthalmopathy.

There are a few counts of this clonotype. This chain links TRBV19 with TRBJ2-1; the match to TRBD1 covers 8 bases. CDR1 is LNHDA, CDR2 SQIVND, per germline (reference sequence). V was clipped by 4 bases and J by 2 bases; unmatched bases: 4. The CDR3 sequence is 15 residues long. CDR3 nucleotide sequence: TGTGCCAGTAGTACGACAGGGGCCCCCTACAATGAGCAGTTCTTC. Protein product: CASSTTGAPYNEQFF.

The chain joins TRBV7-9 to TRBJ2-7, with no clear D. The V gene lost 1 base and the J gene lost 4 bases, with 5 bases spanning the gap. This CDR3 spans 12 amino acids. The germline gives CDR1 SEHNR, CDR2 FQNEAQ (reference sequence). As DNA, the CDR3 is TGTGCCAGCAGCTTAGACATATACGAGCAGTACTTC. This sequence encodes CASSLDIYEQYF.